This T cell receptor beta chain came from a study of blood T cell repertoires in COVID-19. Study-wide context: COVID-19 samples, acute and convalescent, were from the United States, Italy and Spain.

The CDR3 extends over 15 amino acids. Germline CDR1 MNHEY, CDR2 SMNVEV (reference sequence). Trimming at V came to 7 bases and at J to 3 bases, leaving 7 bases not matched to a gene. Repertoires were generated with immunoSEQ multiplex PCR, while TCRdb's copy carries only in-frame clones and drops some. This sample has 180,000 or so clones, with over 80% found just once. The chain is built from TRBV27 and TRBJ2-2; 8 bases agree with TRBD2. The sequenced sample consisted of peripheral blood. The TCR comes from a woman aged 45-65 years with acute or convalescent COVID-19. The CDR3 DNA follows: TGTGCCAGCACCTCGGGGGGGCTGGACACCGGGGAGCTGTTTTTT. This codes for CASTSGGLDTGELFF.